The T cell receptor beta chain under discussion was sequenced for a study of T-cell reconstitution after alpha-beta-depleted transplantation in children listed by TCRdb under 2016. Regarding the study in general: T-cell immune reconstitution after TCRalphabeta/CD19-depleted allogeneic hematopoietic cell transplantation in children was quantitatively tracked in the study by means of TCR repertoire profiling. What the work shows at the level of the full study, not this receptor alone: Over the following months the frequencies of hyperexpanded clones went down, and after one year T-cell counts and TCRbeta diversity were mostly credited to newly produced T cells. About two months after transplant, the apparently early recovery of alphabetaT-cell counts reportedly depended on just several hundred clones that had expanded rapidly and came from non-depleted graft cells. In some patients, the high TCRbeta diversity seen at day 60 was put down to recipient T cells and intrathymic progenitors that had survived conditioning.

CDR1 is given as SQVTM and CDR2 as ANQGSEA, both from the germline V gene. The CDR3 numbers 10 residues from cysteine through phenylalanine. The entry retains the CDR3 DNA only, 30 bases that are in frame from base 1. The library was prepared using PCR. Sequencing used an Illumina HiSeq 2500. To normalize quantification of the TCRbeta repertoire, the TCR libraries were built with molecular barcoding that relied on unique molecular identifiers. TCRdb reanalyzed the raw reads on its own, using fastp at Q25 for trimming and MiXCR for clone calling, and kept in-frame beta chains. When rows share a CDR3 protein, they turn into one entry using the most common DNA and genes. Recorded for this sample are 600,000 or so distinct CDR3 sequences; approximately 22% of them occurred a single time. Approximately 14% of the sample comes from the top ten. This clonotype was picked up many times. Its antigen has not been determined. At one end, the junction sequence differs from germline, possibly due to a read error.

This sample's treatment or condition label indicates: allogeneic hematopoietic cell transplantation with graft depleted of TCRalphabeta T cells and CD19 B cells. TCRalphabeta/CD19-depleted allogeneic hematopoietic cell grafts were given to the transplant recipients, all of whom were children. The V and J segments used are TRBV29-1 and TRBJ2-1; the D gene assignment is ambiguous. The sequences come from PBMCs, mostly from graft donor cells, collected 360 days after TCRalphabeta/CD19-depleted stem cell transplant. The receptor was isolated from a boy less than two years old who had a stem cell transplant for acute myeloid leukemia, so the T cells may come from the graft donor. The CDR3 reads CGVRDNEQFF. Read as DNA, the sequence is TGCGGCGTTAGGGACAATGAGCAGTTCTTC.